The text below deals with one T cell receptor beta chain. The antigen is unknown. This PCR relied on a set of 60 Vbeta primers and 13 Jbeta primers. The repertoire was sequenced with immunoSEQ multiplex PCR; TCRdb's copy has only in-frame clones and lacks some. The sample lists about 170,000 clones; 80% to 90% were seen once. The sample belongs to a study of cytomegalovirus exposure and HLA in healthy donors. For the study at large: When 350 to 500 donors were genotyped, over 80% of them were found to fall in the Caucasian-associated ancestry cluster. General study results and limits: Segments of the TCR beta V type were, in most cases, productive about 87% or about 30% of the time in an earlier analysis. What a later analysis reportedly showed was that an Asian-associated ancestry cluster had fewer N-insertions than the 666-donor mean.

The clonotype was recovered from a man aged 30 to 39 in good health and CMV-seropositive. Sequences were obtained from PBMCs.

CDR3 region: CAISELEERASYEQYF. In DNA form, the CDR3 reads TGTGCCATCAGTGAATTGGAGGAGAGGGCCTCCTACGAGCAGTACTTC. V and J are TRBV10-3 and TRBJ2-7; D possibly corresponds to TRBD2 (5 bases). Germline lookup yields CDR1 ENHRY and CDR2 SYGVKD. V was pared by 3 bases and J by 0 bases, with 15 bases between. This CDR3 has 16 amino acids.